This entry lists 23 T cell receptor beta chains sequenced from one sample in a study of blood T cells in healthy people across ages. Then a second PCR, running roughly 7 to 11 cycles, was carried out with a sample-barcoded 5' primer and a J-beta primer mix. TCRdb fed the 5' RACE reads into MiXCR, producing one record per CDR3 protein. The sample has hundreds of thousands of distinct CDR3 sequences, around 36% seen once; the top ten hold approximately 13%. Input material: blood. Every receptor here comes from a young man in good health.

In DNA, the CDR3 is TGTGCCAGCAGCTTTCGACAGGGGGCAATGACGACTGAAGCTTTCTTT. It translates to CASSFRQGAMTTEAFF. This chain links TRBV7-9 with TRBJ1-1; 10 bases align to TRBD1. This CDR3 is 16 amino acids long. J gave up 5 bases and V 3 bases, and 9 bases lay outside the gene matches. The V gene's germline CDR1 is SEHNR and CDR2 FQNEAQ (reference sequence).

This clonotype came up a few times. J is TRBJ2-5 and V is TRBV20-1, with TRBD1 identical over 10 bases. The CDR3 has 13 amino acids. Germline assignment: CDR1 DFQATT and CDR2 SNEGSKA (reference sequence). The J segment lost 3 bases and the V segment lost 6 bases, leaving 4 bases of the junction unmatched. The CDR3 nucleotides read TGCAGTGCCCACGGGACAGGGGAAGAGACCCAGTACTTC. Amino acid sequence: CSAHGTGEETQYF.

The genes are TRBV6-2 or TRBV6-3 and TRBJ2-7, with D uncertain. CDR1 is MNHEY and CDR2 is SVGEGT in the germline V gene. V dropped 6 bases and J dropped 3 bases, with 9 bases sitting between them. The CDR3 has 12 amino acids. This CDR3 reads CASRFPDYEQYF. The CDR3 DNA sequence: TGTGCCAGCAGGTTTCCCGACTACGAGCAGTACTTC.

In its sample, this clonotype was seen once. This chain connects TRBV6-5 to TRBJ1-6; tentative D call: TRBD1 (5 bases). The CDR3 runs to 16 residues. The germline CDR1 and CDR2 sequences are MNHEY and SVGAGI. Trimming took off 3 bases at V and 5 bases at J, with 14 bases between the two ends. In DNA form, the CDR3 reads TGTGCCAGCAGTTATACGGGGGTGCGGGATAATTCACCCCTCCACTTT. This sequence encodes CASSYTGVRDNSPLHF.

The sample holds a few counts of this clonotype. This chain connects TRBV4-1 to TRBJ2-5; 10 bases fit TRBD1. Trimming cost V 8 bases and J 4 bases; bases outside gene matches: 13. CDR1 MGHRA and CDR2 YSYEKL come from the germline V gene. The CDR3 has 16 residues. CDR3 amino acids: CASANMPGTGVETQYF. Here the CDR3 DNA reads TGCGCCAGCGCCAATATGCCCGGGACAGGGGTAGAGACCCAGTACTTC.

A few counts support this clonotype. The chain recombines TRBV7-2 with TRBJ1-4; TRBD1 is a possible D gene (5 bases). The V end was cut by 5 bases, the J end by 10 bases, with 17 bases between. The CDR3 has 14 residues. Germline CDR1 is SGHTA and CDR2 is FQGNSA. CDR3: CASSPFGTGGKLFF. The CDR3 region has the DNA TGTGCCAGCAGCCCCTTCGGGACCGGGGGAAAACTGTTTTTT.

V is TRBV4-1 and J is TRBJ2-3; D gene uncertain. Germline CDR1 is MGHRA and CDR2 is YSYEKL. The V end was cut by 1 base, the J end by 4 bases, with 12 bases between. The CDR3 covers 15 residues. As DNA, the CDR3 is TGCGCCAGCAGCCAAGTAGGATCTGGGGCAGATACGCAGTATTTT. The encoded protein is CASSQVGSGADTQYF.

The chain recombines TRBV7-2 with TRBJ2-1, with 9 bases lining up with TRBD2. From germline, CDR1 is SGHTA and CDR2 FQGNSA. V was pared by 5 bases and J by 13 bases, with 9 bases of the junction left unmatched. CDR3 length: 13 residues. Here the CDR3 reads CASSLWTSETQFF. CDR3 DNA sequence: TGTGCCAGCAGCCTATGGACTAGCGAGACCCAGTTCTTC.

This clonotype came up a few times. V and J are TRBV28 and TRBJ1-5; 10 bases align to TRBD1. Germline assignment: CDR1 MDHEN and CDR2 SYDVKM. Losses at the gene ends were 2 bases for V and 7 bases for J; bases not matched to a gene: 8. This CDR3 has 16 amino acids. The CDR3 spells CASSLLGTGDRQPQHF. As DNA, the CDR3 is TGTGCCAGCAGTTTACTAGGGACAGGGGATAGGCAGCCCCAGCATTTT.

The chain uses TRBV20-1 and TRBJ1-1; 10 nucleotides align to TRBD1. The CDR3 runs 14 residues. CDR1 is DFQATT and CDR2 is SNEGSKA in the germline V gene (reference sequence). Losses at the gene ends were 4 bases for V and 4 bases for J; bases not matched to a gene: 6. CDR3 sequence: CSATWRTGGTEAFF. CDR3 nucleotide sequence: TGCAGTGCTACCTGGAGGACAGGGGGCACTGAAGCTTTCTTT.

This clonotype showed up just a few times. The chain combines TRBV30 with TRBJ1-5; D is uncertain. V was shortened by 1 base and J by 6 bases, with 10 bases between the two germline ends. Per germline, CDR1 GTSNPN and CDR2 SVGIG (reference sequence). The CDR3 runs 13 residues. The CDR3 protein is CAWSGEAFQPQHF. The CDR3 nucleotides read TGTGCCTGGAGTGGGGAGGCGTTTCAGCCCCAGCATTTT. Complete variable domain (other parts from reference TRBV30 and TRBJ1-5): SQTIHQWPATLVQPVGSPLSLECTVEGTSNPNLYWYRQAAGRGLQLLFYSVGIGQISSEVPQNLSASRPQDRQFILSSKKLLLSDSGFYLCAWSGEAFQPQHFGDGTRLSIL.

The V and J genes are TRBV27 and TRBJ2-1; 9 bases align to TRBD2. CDR3 length: 16 residues. CDR1 MNHEY and CDR2 SMNVEV come from the germline V gene (reference sequence). The ends lost 5 bases at V and 10 bases at J; junction bases unmatched: 15. This CDR3 is CASSHRGRADVLEQFF. The CDR3 DNA sequence: TGTGCCAGCAGTCACCGCGGGAGGGCCGATGTATTAGAGCAGTTCTTC.

The J gene is TRBJ1-4, the V gene TRBV5-1; 10 bases line up with TRBD1. Germline V gene data show CDR1 as SGHRS and CDR2 as YFSETQ. V lost 0 bases and J lost 4; bases outside the gene matches: 3. CDR3 length: 16 amino acids. In nucleotides, the CDR3 is TGCGCCAGCAGCTTGGAGACAGGGGGCATTAATGAAAAACTGTTTTTT. This codes for CASSLETGGINEKLFF.

This clonotype has more than one count but fewer than ten. The chain joins TRBV5-1 to TRBJ1-1; D gene unclear. This CDR3 is 12 amino acids long. Between the trimmed V and J ends, which lost 0 bases and 11 bases, there was a span of 11 bases. The germline V gene has CDR1 SGHRS and CDR2 YFSETQ. The CDR3 region is CASSLGDTGAFF. CDR3 bases: TGCGCCAGCAGCTTGGGTGATACCGGGGCTTTCTTT.

This chain joins TRBV2 and TRBJ2-1; 8 bases map to TRBD2. In germline, CDR1 is SNHLY, CDR2 FYNNEI. Trimming at V came to 10 bases and at J to 7 bases, leaving 3 bases not matched to a gene. CDR3 size: 11 residues. The CDR3 sequence is CATGLANEQFF. Written as DNA, the CDR3 is TGTGCCACCGGACTAGCTAATGAGCAGTTCTTC.

This clonotype has a handful of counts. As DNA, the CDR3 is TGTGCCACCAGTGACTTGGACAGGACCTATGGCTACACCTTC. This translates into CATSDLDRTYGYTF. J is TRBJ1-2 and V is TRBV24-1; the match to TRBD1 covers 7 bases. Germline CDR1 is KGHDR and CDR2 is SFDVKD. Trimming cost V 4 bases and J 4 bases; bases outside gene matches: 5. This CDR3 spans 14 amino acids.

This clonotype was observed many times. V gene TRBV4-2 combines with J gene TRBJ2-5; the D gene is possibly TRBD2 (5 bases). This CDR3 spans 16 amino acids. Germline V CDR1 and CDR2: LGHNA, YNFKEQ. V was trimmed by 1 base and J by 5 bases, leaving 17 bases between them. CDR3 DNA: TGTGCCAGCAGCCAAGCTAGCCCGGTGTTTGGGGAGACCCAGTACTTC. It yields the protein CASSQASPVFGETQYF.

The chain uses TRBV2 and TRBJ1-5, with D hard to call. This CDR3 region has 15 residues. The V end lost 4 bases, the J end lost 0 bases, and 10 bases lay between the germline ends. The germline V gene has CDR1 SNHLY and CDR2 FYNNEI. The CDR3 DNA sequence: TGTGCCAGCAGTGCGACACGCTATAGCAATCAGCCCCAGCATTTT. Protein sequence: CASSATRYSNQPQHF.

This clonotype was found a few times. V and J are TRBV6-5 and TRBJ1-1; D is perhaps TRBD1 (6 bases). Trimming cost V 6 bases and J 3 bases, with 14 bases left between them. The CDR3 is made up of 14 amino acids. CDR1 MNHEY and CDR2 SVGAGI come from the germline V gene. The DNA of the CDR3 is TGTGCCAGCAGCCCCGGGGGGGGCGACACTGAAGCTTTCTTT. Translated, it gives CASSPGGGDTEAFF.

This clonotype was seen only a few times. The CDR3 sequence is CASSPSVIGGSRTDTQYF. The CDR3 DNA sequence: TGTGCCAGCAGCCCCAGCGTTATCGGGGGGAGTCGCACAGATACGCAGTATTTT. The V gene is TRBV7-9, the J gene TRBJ2-3; 7 bases line up with TRBD2. V shed 5 bases, J shed 1 base, and the junction held 15 bases outside the gene matches. This CDR3 has 18 residues. The germline CDR1 and CDR2 sequences are SEHNR and FQNEAQ (reference sequence).

The rearrangement links TRBV10-3 to TRBJ1-1; D not certain. V lost 4 bases, J lost 3 bases, and 12 bases lay in between. Germline lookup yields CDR1 ENHRY and CDR2 SYGVKD. The CDR3 has 14 residues. For the CDR3, the DNA is TGTGCCATCAGTGTAGGAGGGTTGTACACTGAAGCTTTCTTT. The encoded protein is CAISVGGLYTEAFF.

The V call is TRBV28, the J call TRBJ2-5; D gene ambiguous. Germline-derived CDR1 and CDR2 are MDHEN and SYDVKM. The V gene lost 1 base and the J gene lost 5 bases, with 11 bases spanning the gap. This CDR3 comprises 14 residues. The DNA for the CDR3 is TGTGCCAGCAGTTTATCAACCCTAGGGGAGACCCAGTACTTC. Encoded protein: CASSLSTLGETQYF.

This clonotype appeared a few times. This CDR3 is CASSLHGDEGTDTQYF. As DNA, the CDR3 is TGTGCCAGCAGTTTACACGGCGACGAAGGCACAGATACGCAGTATTTT. The rearrangement uses TRBV12-3 or TRBV12-4 and TRBJ2-3; D is unclear. There are 16 residues in the CDR3. V lost 2 bases and J 1 base, leaving 13 bases between the germline ends.